Sequencing of this T cell receptor (beta chain) was carried out in a study of cytomegalovirus exposure and HLA in healthy donors. Study results and caveats: Most TCR sequences were rare, but some public TCRs occurred in many donors.

The CDR3 is 14 amino acids. CDR1 is ENHRY and CDR2 is SYGVKD in the germline V gene. Between the trimmed V and J ends, which lost 6 bases and 4 bases, there was a span of 13 bases. As regards this clone: Its specificity is not known.

TCRdb's table, derived via immunoSEQ multiplex PCR, lists solely in-frame clones and lacks some. The sample contains approximately 190,000 clones, around 84% of which appear only once. Sequences were obtained from PBMCs. The chain recombines TRBV10-3 with TRBJ2-1, with D possibly TRBD2 on 6 matching bases. The sequence came from a young woman in good health and CMV-seropositive. The CDR3 here is CAIRGLSSYNEQFF. DNA for the CDR3: TGTGCCATCAGGGGACTTTCCTCTTACAATGAGCAGTTCTTC.